The sequence of this TCR beta chain was determined in a study of T cells after yellow fever vaccination. TCRdb fed the 5' RACE reads into MiXCR, producing one record per CDR3 protein. The data show 300,000 to 400,000 distinct CDR3 sequences, around 6.5% seen once. This clonotype has a handful of counts. This CDR3 spans 15 amino acids. With 5 bases removed from V and 6 bases from J, the gap between germline ends came to 17 bases. Per the germline V gene, CDR1 is MDHEN and CDR2 is SYDVKM. Sequencing used PBMCs, obtained 5 days after the yellow fever booster vaccination. The TCR originated in a man in his thirties or forties who received the YFV17D yellow fever vaccine. The chain has TRBV28 and TRBJ1-5, with D possibly being TRBD1 (6 bases). In nucleotides, the CDR3 is TGTGCCAGCAGTATCCTCTCAGGGGCAGGTCAGCCCCAGCATTTT. Protein sequence: CASSILSGAGQPQHF.